This entry lists 16 T cell receptor beta chains sequenced from one sample in a study of cytomegalovirus exposure and HLA in healthy donors. The study ran its PCR with 60 Vbeta and 13 Jbeta primers. The protocol was immunoSEQ multiplex PCR, while the TCRdb copy is restricted to in-frame clones and leaves out a portion. The sample includes 89,000 or so clones, roughly 75% of them seen just once. The sequencing sample was made of PBMCs. These receptors all stem from a man aged 55 to 70 in good health and CMV-seronegative.

The CDR3 bases are TGTGCCTGGAGTCCAGGGGACAGTGGGGCCAACGTCCTGACTTTC. Amino acids: CAWSPGDSGANVLTF. The chain links TRBV30 to TRBJ2-6; TRBD1 matches at 7 bases. Trimming took 2 bases from V and 3 from J; bases not matched to a gene: 4. Germline lookup yields CDR1 GTSNPN and CDR2 SVGIG (reference sequence). CDR3 length: 15 residues.

The chain links TRBV5-1 to TRBJ2-4, with 7 nucleotides matching TRBD1. CDR1 is SGHRS and CDR2 is YFSETQ in the germline V gene. The CDR3 runs to 16 residues. V lost 0 bases and J lost 0; bases outside the gene matches: 3. The CDR3 DNA follows: TGCGCCAGCAGCTTGGAGCAGGGGGTAGCCAAAAACATTCAGTACTTC. Translation: CASSLEQGVAKNIQYF.

The chain recombines TRBV19 with TRBJ1-4; a possible D gene is TRBD1 (5 bases). The CDR3 length is 14 residues. Trimming pared 5 bases from V and 7 bases from J, leaving 14 bases between. The germline CDR1 and CDR2 sequences are LNHDA and SQIVND (reference sequence). CDR3 in DNA: TGTGCCAGTAGTTCCCAGGGAAGTGGTGAAAAACTGTTTTTT. It encodes CASSSQGSGEKLFF.

The chain couples TRBV19 to TRBJ2-1; a weak D match, TRBD1 (7 bases). CDR3 length: 15 amino acids. Per the germline V gene, CDR1 is LNHDA and CDR2 is SQIVND (reference sequence). Trimming pared 1 base from V and 7 bases from J, leaving 14 bases between. The DNA of the CDR3 is TGTGCCAGTAGTATAGTGAAGGGGGCGGGAAATGAGCAGTTCTTC. It translates to CASSIVKGAGNEQFF.

The rearrangement links TRBV30 to TRBJ1-5; a weak D match, TRBD1 (5 bases). The V gene lost 1 base and the J gene lost 7 bases, with 17 bases spanning the gap. CDR1 is GTSNPN, CDR2 SVGIG, per germline (reference sequence). The CDR3 consists of 15 residues. CDR3 sequence reads: CAWSATPGRGQPQHF. Here the CDR3 DNA reads TGTGCCTGGAGTGCGACCCCAGGGCGGGGGCAGCCCCAGCATTTT.

The chain links TRBV4-2 to TRBJ2-1; D perhaps matches TRBD1 (6 bases). CDR1 is LGHNA and CDR2 is YNFKEQ in the germline V gene. The CDR3 totals 15 residues. V lost 4 bases and J 6 bases, leaving 16 bases between the germline ends. In DNA, the CDR3 is TGTGCCAGCAGCCGCCAACAGGGTCTGGGCAATGAGCAGTTCTTC. The encoded protein is CASSRQQGLGNEQFF.

The chain combines TRBV19 with TRBJ1-5; 10 bases agree with TRBD1. Per the germline V gene, CDR1 is LNHDA and CDR2 is SQIVND (reference sequence). The CDR3 loop spans 16 amino acids. The ends lost 8 bases at V and 7 bases at J; junction bases unmatched: 14. The chain's CDR3 is CASSGTGAAGGQPQHF. CDR3 DNA: TGTGCCAGTTCCGGGACAGGGGCCGCCGGAGGACAGCCCCAGCATTTT. Filled out from reference TRBV19 and TRBJ1-5, the complete variable domain reads DGGITQSPKYLFRKEGQNVTLSCEQNLNHDAMYWYRQDPGQGLRLIYYSQIVNDFQKGDIAEGYSVSREKKESFPLTVTSAQKNPTAFYLCASSGTGAAGGQPQHFGDGTRLSIL.

This clone was detected a few times. The chain has TRBV7-2 and TRBJ1-1; 8 positions match TRBD1. The CDR3 has 15 amino acids. Germline CDR1 is SGHTA and CDR2 is FQGNSA. V was clipped by 4 bases and J by 4 bases; unmatched bases: 8. The CDR3 bases are TGTGCCAGCAGCTACGGACAGGGTAAGGTCACTGAAGCTTTCTTT. Its translation is CASSYGQGKVTEAFF.

This clone was found a few times. The chain carries TRBV4-1 and TRBJ1-6, with TRBD1 matching over 7 bases. Germline V gene sequence: CDR1 MGHRA, CDR2 YSYEKL. After removal of 1 base from V and 8 bases from J, the junction contained 2 bases not matched to a gene. The CDR3 totals 14 residues. For the CDR3, the DNA is TGCGCCAGCAGCCAAGGACAGGGTGATTCACCCCTCCACTTT. Its protein product is CASSQGQGDSPLHF.

The J gene is TRBJ1-4, the V gene TRBV4-1; TRBD1 matches at 10 bases. CDR1 and CDR2 from the germline V gene are MGHRA and YSYEKL. Unmatched junction bases numbered 7, after V lost 6 bases and J lost 3 bases. CDR3 length equals 16 residues. The CDR3 protein is CASRLGTGVSNEKLFF. CDR3 in DNA: TGCGCCAGCAGACTCGGGACAGGGGTCTCTAATGAAAAACTGTTTTTT.

This clone turned up a few times. V gene TRBV5-8 combines with J gene TRBJ1-5, with no clear D. CDR1 and CDR2 from the germline V gene are SGHTS and YDEGEE. V lost 0 bases and J 8 bases, leaving 9 bases between the germline ends. This CDR3 is built from 13 residues. CDR3 sequence reads: CASSLERIEPQHF. CDR3 DNA: TGTGCCAGCAGCTTGGAGAGGATTGAGCCCCAGCATTTT.

As for this clone: The limits of the CDR3 on the DNA are not certain, so only TCRdb's listed CDR3 is given. The chain joins TRBV21-1 to TRBJ2-1; no DNA check was done on the table's D call, TRBD1. TRBV21-1 is classified as a pseudogene. Ends included, the CDR3 has 16 residues. CDR3 protein: CASSKLEVGKGNEQFF.

This chain joins TRBV5-4 and TRBJ2-5; TRBD2 matches at 11 bases. The CDR3 has 16 residues. The V gene end was trimmed by 0 bases and the J gene end by 1 base; junction bases not matched to a gene: 2. In germline, CDR1 is SGHNT, CDR2 YYREEE (reference sequence). The CDR3 nucleotides read TGTGCCAGCAGCTTGGAGCTAGCGGGGGGCCAAGAGACCCAGTACTTC. It encodes CASSLELAGGQETQYF.

The rearrangement uses TRBV5-5 and TRBJ1-3; 10 bases agree with TRBD1. The CDR3 has 15 amino acids. Germline loops: CDR1 SGHKS, CDR2 YYEKEE (reference sequence). Trimming removed 0 bases from V and 3 bases from J; junction bases left unmatched: 0. This chain's CDR3 is CASSLGTGGGNTIYF. The CDR3 nucleotides are TGTGCCAGCAGCTTGGGGACAGGGGGTGGAAACACCATATATTTT.

The rearrangement uses TRBV27 and TRBJ2-1; 7 positions agree with TRBD1. J lost 9 bases, V lost 0 bases, and 5 bases had no gene match. The CDR3 has 14 amino acids. From germline, CDR1 is MNHEY and CDR2 SMNVEV (reference sequence). The CDR3, as DNA: TGTGCCAGCAGTTTATCGTGGACAGGCGGTGAGCAGTTCTTC. Its protein product is CASSLSWTGGEQFF.

The genes are TRBV9 and TRBJ2-7, with D possibly matching TRBD1 (6 bases). This CDR3 has 15 amino acids. CDR1 and CDR2 from the germline V gene are SGDLS and YYNGEE. V lost 6 bases to trimming and J lost 1 base, with 17 bases between them. The CDR3 is CASTRRGDTSYEQYF. CDR3 coding DNA: TGTGCCAGCACCAGAAGAGGGGACACGTCCTACGAGCAGTACTTC.